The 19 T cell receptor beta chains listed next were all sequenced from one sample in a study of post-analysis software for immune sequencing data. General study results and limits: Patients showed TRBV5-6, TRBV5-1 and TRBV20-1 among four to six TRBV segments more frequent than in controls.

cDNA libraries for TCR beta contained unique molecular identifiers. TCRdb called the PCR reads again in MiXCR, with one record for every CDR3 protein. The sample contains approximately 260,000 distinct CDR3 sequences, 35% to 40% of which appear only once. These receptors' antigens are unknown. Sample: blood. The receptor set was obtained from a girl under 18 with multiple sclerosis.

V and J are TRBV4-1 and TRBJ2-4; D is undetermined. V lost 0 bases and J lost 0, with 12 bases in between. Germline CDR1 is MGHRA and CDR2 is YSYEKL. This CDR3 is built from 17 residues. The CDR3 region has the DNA TGCGCCAGCAGCCAAGATTACATCCTTCCAGCCAAAAACATTCAGTACTTC. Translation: CASSQDYILPAKNIQYF.

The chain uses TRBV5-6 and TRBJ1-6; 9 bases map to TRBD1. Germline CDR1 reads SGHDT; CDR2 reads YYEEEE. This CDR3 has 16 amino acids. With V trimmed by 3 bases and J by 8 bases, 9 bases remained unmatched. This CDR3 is CASSSYDRGFDSPLHF. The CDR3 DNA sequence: TGTGCCAGCAGCTCCTACGACAGGGGGTTCGATTCACCCCTCCACTTT.

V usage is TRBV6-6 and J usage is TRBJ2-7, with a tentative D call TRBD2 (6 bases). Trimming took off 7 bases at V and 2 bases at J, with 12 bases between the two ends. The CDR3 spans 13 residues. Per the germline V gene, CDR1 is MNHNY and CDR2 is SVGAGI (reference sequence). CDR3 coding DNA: TGTGCCAGCAACCGGGACTTTCCCTACGAGCAGTACTTC. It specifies CASNRDFPYEQYF.

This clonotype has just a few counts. The chain's CDR3 is CASSQQGYEQYF. In DNA form, the CDR3 reads TGTGCCAGCAGCCAACAGGGCTACGAGCAGTACTTC. The rearrangement uses TRBV7-9 and TRBJ2-7, with a possible D match to TRBD1 (6 bases). This CDR3 has 12 amino acids. V shed 5 bases and J shed 3 bases, with 8 bases lying between them. The V gene's germline CDR1 is SEHNR and CDR2 FQNEAQ (reference sequence).

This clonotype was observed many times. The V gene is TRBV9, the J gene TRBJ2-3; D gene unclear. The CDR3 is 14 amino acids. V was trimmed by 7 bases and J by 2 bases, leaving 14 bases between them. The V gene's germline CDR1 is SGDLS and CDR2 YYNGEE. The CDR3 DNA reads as TGTGCCAGCGCCGGGCCACAGACCACAGATACGCAGTATTTT. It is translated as CASAGPQTTDTQYF.

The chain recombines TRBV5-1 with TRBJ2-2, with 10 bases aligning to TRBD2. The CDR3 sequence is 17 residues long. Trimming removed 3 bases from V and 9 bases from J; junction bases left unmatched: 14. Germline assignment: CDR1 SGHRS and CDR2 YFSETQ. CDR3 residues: CASSSPRVGTSERELFF. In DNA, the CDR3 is TGCGCCAGCAGCTCCCCCCGAGTCGGGACTAGCGAGAGGGAGCTGTTTTTT. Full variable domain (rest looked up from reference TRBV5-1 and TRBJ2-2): KAGVTQTPRYLIKTRGQQVTLSCSPISGHRSVSWYQQTPGQGLQFLFEYFSETQRNKGNFPGRFSGRQFSNSRSEMNVSTLELGDSALYLCASSSPRVGTSERELFFGEGSRLTVL.

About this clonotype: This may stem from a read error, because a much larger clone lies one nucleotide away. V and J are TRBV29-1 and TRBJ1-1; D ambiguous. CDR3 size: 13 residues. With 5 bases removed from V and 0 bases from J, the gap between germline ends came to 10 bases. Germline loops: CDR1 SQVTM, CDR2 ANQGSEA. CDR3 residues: CSVQKVMNTEAFF. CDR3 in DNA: TGCAGCGTTCAAAAAGTTATGAACACTGAAGCTTTCTTT.

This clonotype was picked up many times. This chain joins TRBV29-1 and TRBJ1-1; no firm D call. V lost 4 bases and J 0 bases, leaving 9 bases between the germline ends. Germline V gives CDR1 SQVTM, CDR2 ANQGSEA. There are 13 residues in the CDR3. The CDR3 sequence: CSVVRRMNTEAFF. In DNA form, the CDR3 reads TGCAGCGTTGTCCGTCGGATGAACACTGAAGCTTTCTTT.

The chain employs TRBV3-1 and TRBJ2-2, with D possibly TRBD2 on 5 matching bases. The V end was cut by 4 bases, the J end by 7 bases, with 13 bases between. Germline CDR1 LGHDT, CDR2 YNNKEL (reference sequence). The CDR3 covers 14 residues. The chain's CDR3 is CASSPLQEGGELFF. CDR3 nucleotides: TGTGCCAGCAGCCCCCTACAAGAGGGCGGGGAGCTGTTTTTT.

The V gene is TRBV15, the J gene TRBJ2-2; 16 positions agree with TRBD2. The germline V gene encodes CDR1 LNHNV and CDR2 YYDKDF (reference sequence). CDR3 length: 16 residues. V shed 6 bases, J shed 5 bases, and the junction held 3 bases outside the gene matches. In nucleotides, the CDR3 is TGTGCCACCAGGGGGACTAGCGGGAGGGGTACCGGGGAGCTGTTTTTT. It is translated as CATRGTSGRGTGELFF.

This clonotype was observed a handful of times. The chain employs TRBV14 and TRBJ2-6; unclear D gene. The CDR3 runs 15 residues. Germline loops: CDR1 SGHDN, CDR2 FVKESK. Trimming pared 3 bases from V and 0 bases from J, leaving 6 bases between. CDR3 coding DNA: TGTGCCAGCAGCCATTGGATCTCTGGGGCCAACGTCCTGACTTTC. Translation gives CASSHWISGANVLTF.

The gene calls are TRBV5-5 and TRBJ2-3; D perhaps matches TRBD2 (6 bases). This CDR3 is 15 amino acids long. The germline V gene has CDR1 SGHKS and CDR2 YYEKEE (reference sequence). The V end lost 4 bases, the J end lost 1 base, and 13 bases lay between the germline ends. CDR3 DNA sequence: TGTGCCAGCAGCCAGGAGGGGATGGGCACAGATACGCAGTATTTT. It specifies CASSQEGMGTDTQYF. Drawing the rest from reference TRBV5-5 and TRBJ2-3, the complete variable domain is DAGVTQSPTHLIKTRGQQVTLRCSPISGHKSVSWYQQVLGQGPQFIFQYYEKEERGRGNFPDRFSARQFPNYSSELNVNALLLGDSALYLCASSQEGMGTDTQYFGPGTRLTVL.

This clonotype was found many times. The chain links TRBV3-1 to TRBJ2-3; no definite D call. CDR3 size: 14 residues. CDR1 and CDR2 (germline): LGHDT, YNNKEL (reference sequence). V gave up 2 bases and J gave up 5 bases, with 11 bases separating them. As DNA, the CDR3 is TGTGCCAGCAGCCAACCCAATCTTGAAGATACGCAGTATTTT. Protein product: CASSQPNLEDTQYF.

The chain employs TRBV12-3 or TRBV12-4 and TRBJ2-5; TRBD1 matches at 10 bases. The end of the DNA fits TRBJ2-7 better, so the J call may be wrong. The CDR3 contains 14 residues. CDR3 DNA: TGTGCCAGCAGTTTGAGAGGGACAGGGGCCGAGCAGTACTTC. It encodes CASSLRGTGAEQYF.

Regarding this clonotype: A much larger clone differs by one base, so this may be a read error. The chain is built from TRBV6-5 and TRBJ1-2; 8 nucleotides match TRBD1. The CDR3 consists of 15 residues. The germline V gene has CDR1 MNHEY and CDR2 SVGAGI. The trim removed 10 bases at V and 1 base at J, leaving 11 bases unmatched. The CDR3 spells CANSRTDRDNYGYTF. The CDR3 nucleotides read TGTGCCAACAGCCGAACGGACAGGGATAACTATGGCTACACCTTC.

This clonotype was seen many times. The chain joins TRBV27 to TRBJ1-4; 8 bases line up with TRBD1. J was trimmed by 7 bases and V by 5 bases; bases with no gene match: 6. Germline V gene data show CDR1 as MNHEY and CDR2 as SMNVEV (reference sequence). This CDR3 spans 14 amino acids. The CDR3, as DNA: TGTGCCAGCAGTCCCGGACAGGGAGGTGAAAAACTGTTTTTT. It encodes CASSPGQGGEKLFF.

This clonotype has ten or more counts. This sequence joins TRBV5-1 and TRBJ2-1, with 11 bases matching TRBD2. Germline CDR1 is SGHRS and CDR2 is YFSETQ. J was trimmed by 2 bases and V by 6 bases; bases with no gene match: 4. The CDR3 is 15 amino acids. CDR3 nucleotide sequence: TGCGCCAGCACCATTAGCGGGGGGGCCTACAATGAGCAGTTCTTC. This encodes CASTISGGAYNEQFF. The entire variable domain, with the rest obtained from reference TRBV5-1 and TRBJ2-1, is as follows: KAGVTQTPRYLIKTRGQQVTLSCSPISGHRSVSWYQQTPGQGLQFLFEYFSETQRNKGNFPGRFSGRQFSNSRSEMNVSTLELGDSALYLCASTISGGAYNEQFFGPGTRLTVL.

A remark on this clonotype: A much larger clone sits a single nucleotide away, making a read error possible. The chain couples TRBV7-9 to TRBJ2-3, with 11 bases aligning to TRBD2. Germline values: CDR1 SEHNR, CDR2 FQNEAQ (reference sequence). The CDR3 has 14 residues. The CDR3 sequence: CASSQLAGADTRYF. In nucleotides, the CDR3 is TGTGCCAGCAGCCAACTAGCGGGAGCAGATACGCGGTATTTT.

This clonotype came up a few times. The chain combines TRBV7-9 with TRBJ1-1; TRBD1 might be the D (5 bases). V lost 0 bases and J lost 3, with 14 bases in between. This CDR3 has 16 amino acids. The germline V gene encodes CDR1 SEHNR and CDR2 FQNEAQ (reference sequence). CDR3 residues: CASSLARGGLDTEAFF. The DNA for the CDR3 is TGTGCCAGCAGCTTAGCACGGGGGGGTTTAGACACTGAAGCTTTCTTT.